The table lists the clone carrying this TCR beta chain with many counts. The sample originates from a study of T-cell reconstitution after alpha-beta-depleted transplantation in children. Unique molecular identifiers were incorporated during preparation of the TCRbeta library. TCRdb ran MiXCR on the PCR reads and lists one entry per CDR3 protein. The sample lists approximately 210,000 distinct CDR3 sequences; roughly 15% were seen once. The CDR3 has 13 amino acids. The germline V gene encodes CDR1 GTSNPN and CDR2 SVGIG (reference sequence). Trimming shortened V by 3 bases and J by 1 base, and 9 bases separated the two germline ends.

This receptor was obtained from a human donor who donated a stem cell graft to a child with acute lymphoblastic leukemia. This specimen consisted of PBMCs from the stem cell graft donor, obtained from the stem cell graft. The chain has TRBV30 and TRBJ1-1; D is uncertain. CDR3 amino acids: CAWSENRNTEAFF. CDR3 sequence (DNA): TGTGCCTGGAGCGAAAACAGGAACACTGAAGCTTTCTTT.